These T cell receptor beta chains were read from a single sample in a study of patients and donors after allogeneic stem cell transplantation. MiXCR, run by TCRdb on the RT-PCR reads, gives a single entry per CDR3 protein. The sample has 950 or so distinct CDR3 sequences; about 0.4% are singletons. Sequencing was carried out using blood, either unsorted or a sorted T cell fraction (not recorded which). The receptors stem from a human donor who was either an allogeneic HSCT recipient or a stem cell or donor lymphocyte infusion donor (not recorded which). It is not recorded whose cells these are; they may come from a transplant donor. Each CDR3 is given with its conserved first and last residue. The D gene is left open where the match is weak. Clone sizes are shown as once, few, many or a size class.

J gene	V gene	D gene	clone size	CDR3 protein	CDR3 DNA
TRBJ2-5	TRBV9	-	many	CASSGRGGTQYF	TGTGCCAGCAGCGGGAGAGGAGGGACCCAGTACTTC
TRBJ2-5	TRBV4-2	-	medium-sized	CASSQDLETQYF	TGTGCCAGCAGCCAAGACCTGGAGACCCAGTACTTC
TRBJ2-5	TRBV7-9	TRBD1	many	CASSLTGEKETQYF	TGTGCCAGCAGCTTGACAGGGGAAAAAGAGACCCAGTACTTC
TRBJ2-1	TRBV27	TRBD1	medium-sized	CASNPRDRYNEQFF	TGTGCCAGCAACCCAAGGGACAGGTACAATGAGCAGTTCTTC
TRBJ2-7	TRBV12-3/TRBV12-4	TRBD1	medium-sized	CASSPRQGVYEQYF	TGTGCCAGCAGTCCGAGACAGGGGGTCTACGAGCAGTACTTC
TRBJ2-7	TRBV29-1	-	large	CSVEGKGGYEQYF	TGCAGCGTGGAGGGGAAGGGCGGCTACGAGCAGTACTTC
TRBJ2-1	TRBV28	TRBD1	medium-sized	CASSPGTGSGNEQFF	TGTGCCAGCAGTCCGGGGACAGGTTCGGGCAATGAGCAGTTCTTC
TRBJ2-1	TRBV29-1	-	many	CSVPTPGDFNEQFF	TGCAGCGTTCCCACCCCCGGGGACTTCAATGAGCAGTTCTTC
TRBJ2-6	TRBV6-2/TRBV6-3	-	medium-sized	CASSTWSGANVLTF	TGTGCCAGCAGCACCTGGTCTGGGGCCAACGTCCTGACTTTC
TRBJ2-6	TRBV4-3	TRBD1	large	CASSQAGGSGANVLTF	TGCGCCAGCAGCCAAGCAGGGGGCTCTGGGGCCAACGTCCTGACTTTC
TRBJ1-1	TRBV5-1	-	medium-sized	CASSFGRSRTEAFF	TGCGCCAGCAGCTTTGGGCGTAGTAGGACTGAAGCTTTCTTT
TRBJ2-7	TRBV19	-	large	CASSDSGTSLYEQYF	TGTGCCAGTAGTGACTCCGGGACTTCCTTATACGAGCAGTACTTC
TRBJ2-7	TRBV5-5	-	medium-sized	CASSLDSLAYEQYF	TGTGCCAGCAGCCTAGACAGTCTAGCCTACGAGCAGTACTTC
TRBJ1-6	TRBV27	-	medium-sized	CASSYQGSLYSPLHF	TGTGCCAGCAGTTACCAGGGATCGCTATATTCACCCCTCCACTTT
TRBJ2-6	TRBV30	-	medium-sized	CAWSQGGSGANVLTF	TGTGCCTGGAGTCAAGGGGGCTCTGGGGCCAACGTCCTGACTTTC
TRBJ2-2	TRBV6-2/TRBV6-3	-	medium-sized	CASSNTGETGELFF	TGTGCCAGCAGTAACACGGGAGAGACCGGGGAGCTGTTTTTT
TRBJ1-2	TRBV19	TRBD1	large	CASWDSDNLYYGYTF	TGTGCCAGTTGGGACAGCGACAACCTTTACTATGGCTACACCTTC
TRBJ1-6	TRBV10-3	-	many	CASETGNSPLHF	TGTGCCAGCGAAACGGGAAATTCACCCCTCCACTTT
TRBJ2-7	TRBV6-2/TRBV6-3	-	medium-sized	CASSYGYETPAYEQYF	TGTGCCAGCAGTTACGGGTACGAGACTCCAGCCTACGAGCAGTACTTC
TRBJ2-7	TRBV2	-	medium-sized	CASSPDTTEQYF	TGTGCCAGCAGCCCAGACACGACTGAGCAGTACTTC
TRBJ1-4	TRBV12-3/TRBV12-4	-	medium-sized	CASSPGGRGSEKLFF	TGTGCCAGCAGTCCCGGGGGAAGGGGGAGCGAAAAACTGTTTTTT
TRBJ1-5	TRBV4-1	TRBD1	many	CASRAGDRGNQPQHF	TGCGCCAGCAGGGCCGGGGACAGGGGCAATCAGCCCCAGCATTTT
TRBJ2-1	TRBV20-1	TRBD2	medium-sized	CSASTIAGGGSYNEQFF	TGCAGTGCTAGCACAATAGCGGGAGGGGGCTCCTACAATGAGCAGTTCTTC
TRBJ2-2	TRBV3-1	-	medium-sized	CASSHAGPGGELFF	TGTGCCAGCAGCCACGCGGGGCCGGGCGGGGAGCTGTTTTTT
TRBJ2-7	TRBV7-9	TRBD1	large	CASSPPRGTGVYEQYF	TGTGCCAGCAGCCCACCCCGCGGGACAGGAGTTTACGAGCAGTACTTC
TRBJ2-7	TRBV18	TRBD2	medium-sized	CASSSGVGSYEQYF	TGTGCCAGCTCAAGCGGGGTGGGGTCCTACGAGCAGTACTTC
TRBJ2-1	TRBV4-2	-	many	CASSQENGASAWNEQFF	TGTGCCAGCAGCCAAGAAAACGGGGCTAGCGCATGGAATGAGCAGTTCTTC
TRBJ2-7	TRBV7-2	-	medium-sized	CASSPTYEQYF	TGTGCCAGCAGCCCTACCTACGAGCAGTACTTC
TRBJ1-1	TRBV11-2	TRBD1	medium-sized	CASSLVEGATNTEAFF	TGTGCCAGCAGCTTAGTGGAGGGGGCTACGAACACTGAAGCTTTCTTT
TRBJ1-4	TRBV2	-	many	CASRDSGSGEKLFF	TGTGCCAGCAGGGACTCGGGTTCGGGGGAAAAACTGTTTTTT
TRBJ1-5	TRBV12-3/TRBV12-4	TRBD1	many	CASSPGAGTVIPHF	TGTGCCAGCAGTCCCGGGGCAGGGACAGTAATTCCGCATTTT
TRBJ1-5	TRBV5-8	-	medium-sized	CASSPGRETQPQHF	TGTGCCAGCAGCCCTGGCAGGGAGACACAGCCCCAGCATTTT
TRBJ2-1	TRBV7-6	-	medium-sized	CASSLEAGSHNEQFF	TGTGCCAGCAGCTTAGAGGCAGGGTCCCACAATGAGCAGTTCTTC
TRBJ1-6	TRBV7-2	-	medium-sized	CASSPLGVRYSPLHF	TGTGCCAGCAGCCCCTTAGGGGTCAGATATTCACCCCTCCACTTT
TRBJ2-1	TRBV4-2	-	medium-sized	CASSQDPGGGSDEQFF	TGTGCCAGCAGCCAAGATCCCGGGGGTGGAAGCGATGAGCAGTTCTTC
TRBJ2-1	TRBV4-2	TRBD2	medium-sized	CASLPLAGEISEQFF	TGTGCCAGCTTACCCCTAGCGGGAGAAATAAGTGAGCAGTTCTTC
TRBJ2-3	TRBV6-4	-	many	CASSPGRDTDTQYF	TGTGCCAGCAGTCCGGGCAGGGATACAGATACGCAGTATTTT
TRBJ2-2	TRBV7-9	-	medium-sized	CASSPPWEELFF	TGTGCCAGCAGCCCGCCCTGGGAGGAGCTGTTTTTT
TRBJ2-3	TRBV12-3/TRBV12-4	-	medium-sized	CASSPGTLGTDTQYF	TGTGCCAGCAGTCCGGGGACCCTCGGGACAGATACGCAGTATTTT
TRBJ2-2	TRBV4-1	-	many	CASSQVRGTGELFF	TGCGCCAGCAGCCAAGTTAGGGGGACGGGGGAGCTGTTTTTT
TRBJ2-6	TRBV27	TRBD1	medium-sized	CASSLSPKEGGDGANVLTF	TGTGCCAGCAGTTTAAGTCCGAAGGAAGGGGGCGATGGGGCCAACGTCCTGACTTTC
TRBJ1-2	TRBV7-6	-	many	CASSLGPGDYGYTF	TGTGCCAGCAGCTTAGGGCCAGGGGACTATGGCTACACCTTC
TRBJ2-3	TRBV4-1	TRBD2	medium-sized	CASSQGGSSGDTQYF	TGCGCCAGCAGCCAAGGCGGGAGCAGCGGAGATACGCAGTATTTT
TRBJ2-3	TRBV12-3/TRBV12-4	TRBD2	large	CASSLAANTDTQYF	TGTGCCAGCAGTCTAGCGGCCAACACAGATACGCAGTATTTT
TRBJ2-7	TRBV27	-	large	CASSPTAAAKQYF	TGTGCCAGCAGTCCGACTGCGGCAGCTAAGCAGTACTTC
TRBJ2-1	TRBV6-2/TRBV6-3	-	many	CASTILGGTGYNEQFF	TGTGCCAGCACCATCCTTGGGGGAACTGGTTACAATGAGCAGTTCTTC
TRBJ2-3	TRBV15	-	medium-sized	CATSRDTGIDTQYF	TGTGCCACCAGCAGAGATACTGGGATAGATACGCAGTATTTT
TRBJ2-1	TRBV6-1	TRBD2	medium-sized	CASSVNSGSPYNEQFF	TGTGCCAGCAGTGTTAATAGCGGGAGCCCATACAATGAGCAGTTCTTC
TRBJ2-3	TRBV13	TRBD1	medium-sized	CASSRDRGFDTQYF	TGTGCCAGCAGCAGGGACAGGGGATTTGATACGCAGTATTTT
TRBJ2-7	TRBV20-1	TRBD1	large	CSARGTGDHEQYF	TGCAGTGCTAGAGGGACAGGGGACCACGAGCAGTACTTC
TRBJ2-3	TRBV5-1	-	large	CASSLDGLEQYF	TGCGCCAGCAGCTTGGACGGCCTCGAGCAGTATTTT
TRBJ2-5	TRBV12-3/TRBV12-4	-	medium-sized	CASSLFGETQYF	TGTGCCAGCAGTCTTTTTGGAGAGACCCAGTACTTC
TRBJ2-7	TRBV29-1	TRBD2	medium-sized	CSVRLAGKEQYF	TGCAGCGTTCGGCTAGCGGGAAAAGAGCAGTACTTC
TRBJ1-5	TRBV5-6	-	large	CASSIGKTSNQPQHF	TGTGCCAGCAGCATCGGGAAGACTAGCAATCAGCCCCAGCATTTT